The source of this T cell receptor (beta chain) is a study of T cell changes during pregnancy in multiple sclerosis. Data came from immunoSEQ multiplex PCR; TCRdb stores just in-frame clones and leaves some out. The table has approximately 50,000 clones, approximately 95% seen once; the top ten hold around 0.3%. This clone occurred once. The germline V gene encodes CDR1 LNHNV and CDR2 YYDKDF (reference sequence). The CDR3 runs to 17 residues. Trimming left V 0 bases short and J 8 bases short, with 19 bases between. This chain joins TRBV15 and TRBJ1-4; D is possibly TRBD1 (6 bases). Material: CD4+ T cells from peripheral blood mononuclear cells, obtained in the third trimester of pregnancy. The source of this sequence is a female donor with multiple sclerosis, enrolled in a pregnancy study. CDR3 region: CATSRDRDTSEEEKLFF. For the CDR3, the DNA is TGTGCCACCAGCAGAGATCGGGACACCTCGGAGGAAGAAAAACTGTTTTTT.